What follows describes a single T cell receptor beta chain. A few counts support this clone. Its cognate antigen has yet to be identified. No qualities accompany the bases; no much larger clone lies one base away. TCRbeta CDR3 regions were amplified from genomic DNA using the immunoSEQ Assay, a bias-controlled multiplex PCR. Per the authors' processing: The number of nucleated cells in each sample was estimated by amplification of reference gene primers within the assay. To quantify the absolute abundance of each unique TCRbeta CDR3 rearrangement, sequence reads were collapsed and filtered. For each sample, productive Simpson clonality was calculated as the square root of Simpson's diversity index over productive rearrangements. TCRdb mirrors the immuneACCESS table, restricted to in-frame sequences. Some clones are absent from its copies; in checked studies, under half trace to an unresolved V gene, and the reason for the others is unknown. The DNA was the basis for D and trimming; V, J and clone size are from that table. For this sample the table gives roughly 30,000 clones, of which around nine tenths were detected only once. The top ten clones comprise less than 9.5% of the sample.

The record originates from a study of blood T cell repertoires in COVID-19 (dated by TCRdb to between 2020 and 2021). In the study overall: Collaborator samples came from the United States, Italy and Spain and covered acute and convalescent phases of COVID-19. HLA class I and class II types, where available, came from metadata supplied by the sample provider rather than from assay-based typing. The dataset comprised deeply sampled blood TCRbeta repertoires from subjects exposed to, actively infected with, or recovered from COVID-19. The prospective study material was composed of cDNA or gDNA derived from T cells, B-cell-depleted T cells, or PBMCs. The repertoires were released in a freely available public database intended as a resource for research on the immune response to SARS-CoV-2. Samples came from the ongoing ImmuneRACE study (first 160 participants) plus 1,254 subjects from 6 global collaborators. The sample metadata nearly always contained a de-identified subject ID, COVID-19 status, age in years and sex.

The germline V gene encodes CDR1 SGHRS and CDR2 YFSETQ. V is cut by 0 bases and J by 4 bases, and the space between the germline ends is 12 bases. The CDR3 runs 15 residues from the cysteine to the phenylalanine. The kept DNA is CDR3 alone, 45 bases in frame from the first base. Each collaborating institution followed its own protocols to collect whole blood in K2EDTA tubes. Collaborator samples were shipped for TCRbeta analysis as frozen whole blood, isolated PBMCs, or DNA extracted from either sample type. The paper as a whole reports these results and caveats: Clinical and demographic metadata were provided uncurated, with the amount varying by source and participant.

The V gene is TRBV5-1 and the J gene is TRBJ2-3; the D gene lacks a confident call. This receptor was taken from a human donor in a cohort sampled during active COVID-19. The sequenced material came from peripheral blood. The CDR3 region: CASSLGSRGSDTQYF. The DNA sequence is given as TGCGCCAGCAGCTTGGGGTCTAGAGGCTCAGATACGCAGTATTTT.